The 25 T cell receptor beta chains below all came from one sample that was sequenced in a study of blood T cell repertoires in COVID-19. Measured with immunoSEQ multiplex PCR; TCRdb has only the in-frame clones, and not every one. This sample carries 200,000 to 250,000 clones, around four fifths of them seen once, and the ten largest clones take 15% to 20%. Sequenced sample: peripheral blood. The receptors stem from a woman of 80 years or more with active or convalescent COVID-19.

This clone was detected only once. V usage is TRBV7-3 and J usage is TRBJ2-2, with D perhaps matching TRBD1 (6 bases). Germline CDR1 reads SGHTA; CDR2 reads FQGTGA. The CDR3 totals 15 residues. V lost 5 bases and J lost 4, with 14 bases in between. In DNA, the CDR3 is TGTGCCAGCAGCCAACAGGGTAGGGGCACCGGGGAGCTGTTTTTT. This translates into CASSQQGRGTGELFF.

The chain recombines TRBV18 with TRBJ1-2; D call uncertain. CDR1 KGHSH and CDR2 LQKENI come from the germline V gene. V lost 3 bases and J lost 5, with 10 bases in between. This CDR3 comprises 13 residues. CDR3 bases: TGTGCCAGCTCACCCACCGAGGAGTATGGCTACACCTTC. Translation gives CASSPTEEYGYTF.

The chain carries TRBV9 and TRBJ2-7, with TRBD2 matching 12 bases. The CDR3 contains 14 residues. Germline CDR1 reads SGDLS; CDR2 reads YYNGEE. V trimming: 4 bases; J trimming: 6 bases; junction bases outside the gene matches: 5. CDR3 loop: CASSFTGLAGEQYF. The CDR3 nucleotides are TGTGCCAGCAGCTTTACGGGACTAGCGGGCGAGCAGTACTTC.

The chain carries TRBV7-2 and TRBJ2-7; D remains ambiguous. Germline V gene sequence: CDR1 SGHTA, CDR2 FQGNSA. This CDR3 spans 14 amino acids. The ends were cut back, 1 base at V and 1 base at J, with 8 bases in the middle. The CDR3 DNA follows: TGTGCCAGCAGCTTAGAGCTCACTTCCTACGAGCAGTACTTC. Its translation is CASSLELTSYEQYF.

The V and J genes are TRBV6-5 and TRBJ1-2; D remains ambiguous. Germline-derived CDR1 and CDR2 are MNHEY and SVGAGI. The V gene lost 2 bases and the J gene lost 2 bases, with 12 bases spanning the gap. The CDR3 totals 15 residues. In DNA, the CDR3 is TGTGCCAGCAGTTACGATCAGGATTCCAACTATGGCTACACCTTC. The encoded protein is CASSYDQDSNYGYTF.

This clone appeared a single time. The rearrangement joins TRBV5-4 to TRBJ2-5; TRBD1 agrees at 10 bases. Germline assignment: CDR1 SGHNT and CDR2 YYREEE (reference sequence). The ends lost 2 bases at V and 4 bases at J; junction bases unmatched: 5. The CDR3 contains 15 residues. The CDR3 sequence: CASSLRQGALETQYF. CDR3 nucleotides: TGTGCCAGCAGCTTACGACAGGGGGCCCTAGAGACCCAGTACTTC.

The chain is built from TRBV19 and TRBJ2-5, with D possibly TRBD2 on 6 matching bases. The germline V gene has CDR1 LNHDA and CDR2 SQIVND (reference sequence). This CDR3 contains 16 residues. With 6 bases removed from V and 4 bases from J, the gap between germline ends came to 21 bases. The CDR3 region is CASRNVGGVNGETQYF. CDR3 coding DNA: TGTGCCAGTAGGAATGTCGGAGGGGTTAATGGAGAGACCCAGTACTTC.

On this clone: This specimen includes other DNA sequences encoding the same CDR3. The rearrangement uses TRBV2 and TRBJ1-6, with TRBD1 matching over 7 bases. The junction had 9 bases not matched to a gene; V was cut back by 6 bases and J by 7 bases. Germline CDR1 SNHLY, CDR2 FYNNEI. This CDR3 spans 15 amino acids. CDR3 sequence reads: CASRLTGTDNSPLHF. Here the CDR3 DNA reads TGTGCCAGCAGACTCACAGGGACAGACAATTCACCCCTCCACTTT.

The gene calls are TRBV5-6 and TRBJ1-4, with D perhaps matching TRBD1 (5 bases). CDR1 is SGHDT and CDR2 is YYEEEE in the germline V gene. The CDR3 totals 16 residues. V was cut by 4 bases and J by 3 bases, with 16 bases left in between. The CDR3 nucleotides are TGTGCCAGCAGCCCAGGGTATGAGGATTCTAATGAAAAACTGTTTTTT. It is translated as CASSPGYEDSNEKLFF.

The chain has TRBV11-3 and TRBJ2-7; D is possibly TRBD2 (6 bases). V gave up 1 base and J gave up 4 bases, with 8 bases separating them. From germline, CDR1 is SGHNT and CDR2 YENEEA. The CDR3 extends over 13 amino acids. The CDR3 DNA reads as TGTGCCAGCAGCTTAGGGGGGGAGTACGAGCAGTACTTC. It specifies CASSLGGEYEQYF.

This chain uses TRBV29-1 with TRBJ2-5; TRBD1 agrees at 7 bases. This CDR3 is built from 14 residues. The germline V gene encodes CDR1 SQVTM and CDR2 ANQGSEA. Losses at the gene ends were 6 bases for V and 0 bases for J; bases not matched to a gene: 7. CDR3 sequence (DNA): TGCAGCGTCGTACGGACAGGCAACCAAGAGACCCAGTACTTC. This translates into CSVVRTGNQETQYF.

This chain uses TRBV6-2 or TRBV6-3 with TRBJ1-5; 10 positions match TRBD1. CDR3 length: 17 residues. Germline V gives CDR1 MNHEY, CDR2 SVGEGT. V shed 1 base and J 3 bases; nucleotides not matched to a gene: 6. This CDR3 reads CASSYWWDRGDNQPQHF. CDR3 nucleotides: TGTGCCAGCAGTTACTGGTGGGACAGGGGAGACAATCAGCCCCAGCATTTT.

This chain connects TRBV7-2 to TRBJ2-1, with 9 positions matching TRBD2. The CDR3 consists of 17 residues. Germline V gene lookup returns CDR1 SGHTA and CDR2 FQGNSA. V lost 4 bases, J lost 2 bases, and 9 bases stayed unmatched. In DNA form, the CDR3 reads TGTGCCAGCAGCTCCTATAGCGGGAGCGTCACCTACAATGAGCAGTTCTTC. This gives the protein CASSSYSGSVTYNEQFF.

V and J are TRBV25-1 and TRBJ1-1, with 9 bases matching TRBD1. The CDR3 runs 13 residues. Germline V gives CDR1 MGHDK, CDR2 SYGVNS. The V segment lost 5 bases and the J segment 8 bases; nucleotides outside the gene matches: 6. The CDR3 DNA sequence: TGTGCCAGCAGTACCGGGACAGGGAGGGAAGCTTTCTTT. This codes for CASSTGTGREAFF.

About this clone: A read error may produce the germline difference seen at one junction end. The V and J genes are TRBV7-7 and TRBJ1-5; D is unresolved. The CDR3 loop spans 15 amino acids. The germline gives CDR1 SSHAT, CDR2 FNYEAQ (reference sequence). Here the CDR3 reads CASSLCGISTQPQHF. CDR3 coding DNA: TGTGCCAGCAGCTTATGCGGCATCAGCACTCAGCCCCAGCATTTT.

This clone turned up a few times. This chain connects TRBV5-4 to TRBJ2-2; 8 bases map to TRBD1. Germline-derived CDR1 and CDR2 are SGHNT and YYREEE (reference sequence). The CDR3 contains 12 residues. V dropped 2 bases and J dropped 14; count of bases not matched to a gene: 5. Here the CDR3 DNA reads TGTGCCAGCAGCTTTCGGACAGGGCGACTGTTTTTT. Its translation: CASSFRTGRLFF.

The CDR3 nucleotides read TGTGCCAGCAGGTCGAAAACCGGTAAGCAGTACTTC. Protein sequence: CASRSKTGKQYF. The chain employs TRBV12-3 or TRBV12-4 and TRBJ2-7; D is undetermined. Trimming left V 6 bases short and J 8 bases short, with 14 bases between. This CDR3 comprises 12 residues.

The gene calls are TRBV30 and TRBJ2-7; D might be TRBD2 (7 bases). This CDR3 has 15 residues. The V gene lost 1 base and the J gene lost 5 bases, with 18 bases spanning the gap. The germline V gene has CDR1 GTSNPN and CDR2 SVGIG (reference sequence). The CDR3 is CAWSGLGAGVHEQYF. CDR3 in DNA: TGTGCCTGGAGTGGGCTGGGGGCGGGGGTCCACGAGCAGTACTTC.

As DNA, the CDR3 is TGTGCCAGCAGCAAAGACTTTGGCGGAGACAGGTCCTACGAGCAGTACTTC. Residues: CASSKDFGGDRSYEQYF. This sequence joins TRBV21-1 and TRBJ2-7; the D call of TRBD1 is as the table states it, not checked on the DNA. TRBV21-1 is assigned pseudogene status. This CDR3 spans 17 amino acids.

The chain links TRBV18 to TRBJ2-3; D gene uncertain. The CDR3 totals 12 residues. Trimming shortened V by 1 base and J by 4 bases, and 3 bases separated the two germline ends. Germline CDR1 reads KGHSH; CDR2 reads LQKENI. CDR3 residues: CASSPRADTQYF. Here the CDR3 DNA reads TGTGCCAGCTCACCACGAGCAGATACGCAGTATTTT. Complete variable domain (other parts from reference TRBV18 and TRBJ2-3): NAGVMQNPRHLVRRRGQEARLRCSPMKGHSHVYWYRQLPEEGLKFMVYLQKENIIDESGMPKERFSAEFPKEGPSILRIQQVVRGDSAAYFCASSPRADTQYFGPGTRLTVL.

The chain joins TRBV4-3 to TRBJ2-4, with TRBD2 matching over 11 bases. Germline CDR1 and CDR2: LGHNA and YSLEER. J gave up 6 bases and V 0 bases, and 16 bases lay outside the gene matches. The CDR3 consists of 20 residues. CDR3 coding DNA: TGCGCCAGCAGCCAAGATTTTACTAGCGGGGGATCCATGGGGAGAAACATTCAGTACTTC. It is translated as CASSQDFTSGGSMGRNIQYF.

The chain has TRBV5-5 and TRBJ2-6; D is possibly TRBD1 (6 bases). The V end lost 0 bases, the J end lost 0 bases, and 10 bases lay between the germline ends. The CDR3 runs 17 residues. The germline V gene encodes CDR1 SGHKS and CDR2 YYEKEE (reference sequence). CDR3 protein: CASSLAHRASGANVLTF. The CDR3 DNA reads TGTGCCAGCAGCTTGGCCCACAGGGCCTCTGGGGCCAACGTCCTGACTTTC. Supplemented by reference TRBV5-5 and TRBJ2-6, the full variable domain reads DAGVTQSPTHLIKTRGQQVTLRCSPISGHKSVSWYQQVLGQGPQFIFQYYEKEERGRGNFPDRFSARQFPNYSSELNVNALLLGDSALYLCASSLAHRASGANVLTFGAGSRLTVL.

In its sample, this clone was seen a few times. The chain carries TRBV3-1 (or the pseudogene TRBV3-2) and TRBJ1-5, with 7 bases identical to TRBD1. The CDR3 is 15 residues long. The trim removed 4 bases at V and 5 bases at J, leaving 8 bases unmatched. Germline assignment: CDR1 LGHDT and CDR2 YNNKEL (reference sequence). The CDR3 region is CASSLLATGDQPQHF. The CDR3 DNA reads as TGTGCCAGCAGCCTTCTGGCCACAGGGGATCAGCCCCAGCATTTT.

This clone has a handful of counts. Different DNA sequences within this sample yield the same CDR3. The chain employs TRBV14 and TRBJ2-7; TRBD1 agrees at 10 bases. Germline-derived CDR1 and CDR2 are SGHDN and FVKESK. CDR3 size: 14 residues. After removal of 4 bases from V and 4 bases from J, the junction contained 4 bases not matched to a gene. CDR3 protein: CASSPRQGAYEQYF. The CDR3, as DNA: TGTGCCAGCAGCCCCCGACAGGGGGCTTACGAGCAGTACTTC.

The V call is TRBV2, the J call TRBJ2-4; a possible D gene is TRBD1 (5 bases). Germline assignment: CDR1 SNHLY and CDR2 FYNNEI. This CDR3 region has 14 residues. Trimming removed 5 bases at V and 4 bases at J, with 12 bases between. CDR3 in DNA: TGTGCCAGCAGTACCGACAGTTTAAAAAACATTCAGTACTTC. Amino acids: CASSTDSLKNIQYF.